The 32 T cell receptor beta chains presented below share a single source sample, sequenced in a study of blood T cell repertoires in COVID-19. TCRdb keeps only in-frame clones here, not all; method: immunoSEQ multiplex PCR. The table includes about 200,000 clones, 70% to 90% detected once. The sequenced sample was PBMCs or T cells enriched from blood (not recorded which). The receptors shown here come from a woman in her twenties or thirties who had been exposed to COVID-19.

The chain recombines TRBV7-3 with TRBJ2-1, with 7 nucleotides matching TRBD2. Trimming cost V 2 bases and J 7 bases; bases outside gene matches: 8. The CDR3 totals 15 residues. CDR1 SGHTA and CDR2 FQGTGA come from the germline V gene. CDR3 nucleotides: TGTGCCAGCAGCTTACGAGCGGGGACCGATAATGAGCAGTTCTTC. It translates to CASSLRAGTDNEQFF.

The table lists this clone with a count of one. The chain employs TRBV15 and TRBJ2-3; D not resolved. The CDR3 loop spans 14 amino acids. The ends were cut back, 6 bases at V and 3 bases at J, with 13 bases in the middle. The germline CDR1 and CDR2 sequences are LNHNV and YYDKDF (reference sequence). This CDR3 reads CATSSTGSTDTQYF. The CDR3 nucleotides are TGTGCCACCAGTAGTACGGGTTCGACAGATACGCAGTATTTT.

The rearrangement joins TRBV19 to TRBJ1-1; TRBD1 agrees at 10 bases. This CDR3 comprises 14 residues. V was clipped by 5 bases and J by 5 bases; unmatched bases: 5. Germline-derived CDR1 and CDR2 are LNHDA and SQIVND (reference sequence). The CDR3 region is CASSSRQGATEAFF. In DNA form, the CDR3 reads TGTGCCAGTAGTTCACGACAGGGGGCTACTGAAGCTTTCTTT.

The chain joins TRBV18 to TRBJ1-1, with D perhaps matching TRBD1 (5 bases). V lost 3 bases, J lost 2 bases, and 16 bases lay in between. The CDR3 loop spans 16 amino acids. Germline V gene lookup returns CDR1 KGHSH and CDR2 LQKENI. DNA for the CDR3: TGTGCCAGCTCACCTTGGCTGGGGCAGGGAAACACTGAAGCTTTCTTT. This encodes CASSPWLGQGNTEAFF.

This chain joins TRBV19 and TRBJ1-1, with 7 bases lining up with TRBD1. The V segment lost 0 bases and the J segment 5 bases; nucleotides outside the gene matches: 9. Germline-derived CDR1 and CDR2 are LNHDA and SQIVND (reference sequence). The CDR3 contains 16 residues. In nucleotides, the CDR3 is TGTGCCAGTAGTATAGACAGTAGACAGGGTAGAACTGAAGCTTTCTTT. This encodes CASSIDSRQGRTEAFF.

The V call is TRBV6-6, the J call TRBJ2-7; 9 bases match TRBD1. V gave up 6 bases and J gave up 1 base; unmatched junction bases: 10. Germline V lookup: CDR1 MNHNY, CDR2 SVGAGI (reference sequence). The CDR3 runs to 16 residues. The CDR3 DNA is TGTGCCAGCAGGGCTACAGGGGGCGCGGGATCCTACGAGCAGTACTTC. Translated: CASRATGGAGSYEQYF.

The V call is TRBV4-2, the J call TRBJ2-1; 13 bases map to TRBD2. From germline, CDR1 is LGHNA and CDR2 YNFKEQ. The CDR3 is 18 amino acids. The junction had 12 bases not matched to a gene; V was cut back by 4 bases and J by 6 bases. CDR3 sequence: CASSPVRTSGGLINEQFF. The CDR3 DNA reads as TGTGCCAGCAGCCCGGTTAGGACTAGCGGGGGCCTTATCAATGAGCAGTTCTTC.

This chain uses TRBV27 with TRBJ1-1; D perhaps matches TRBD1 (5 bases). V was shortened by 0 bases and J by 2 bases, with 10 bases between the two germline ends. This CDR3 spans 15 amino acids. Germline loops: CDR1 MNHEY, CDR2 SMNVEV (reference sequence). The CDR3 nucleotides read TGTGCCAGCAGTTTATCGGGGGGGTACAACACTGAAGCTTTCTTT. It is translated as CASSLSGGYNTEAFF.

This chain links TRBV5-4 with TRBJ2-5, with 11 nucleotides matching TRBD2. Germline V lookup: CDR1 SGHNT, CDR2 YYREEE (reference sequence). The CDR3 consists of 15 residues. With 1 base clipped from V and 4 bases from J, the junction kept 3 bases outside the gene matches. CDR3 sequence (DNA): TGTGCCAGCAGCTTGAAGGGACTAGCGGTAGAGACCCAGTACTTC. It yields the protein CASSLKGLAVETQYF. Looking up the rest from reference TRBV5-4 and TRBJ2-5 gives the full variable domain: ETGVTQSPTHLIKTRGQQVTLRCSSQSGHNTVSWYQQALGQGPQFIFQYYREEENGRGNFPPRFSGLQFPNYSSELNVNALELDDSALYLCASSLKGLAVETQYFGPGTRLLVL.

The CDR3 bases are TGTGCCAGCAGCCCCCAGGGGGCTACTTCACCCCTCCACTTT. This gives the protein CASSPQGATSPLHF. V gene TRBV3-1 (or the pseudogene TRBV3-2) combines with J gene TRBJ1-6, with 8 bases matching TRBD1. Trimming at V came to 4 bases and at J to 9 bases, leaving 5 bases not matched to a gene. CDR1 is LGHDT and CDR2 is YNNKEL in the germline V gene (reference sequence). This CDR3 has 14 residues.

The chain combines TRBV27 with TRBJ2-1; 10 positions match TRBD2. Germline trimming cut 1 base from V and 5 bases from J; bases unmatched to any gene: 5. CDR1 is MNHEY and CDR2 is SMNVEV in the germline V gene (reference sequence). The CDR3 length is 16 residues. The CDR3 reads CASSLLAGGPNNEQFF. CDR3 coding DNA: TGTGCCAGCAGTTTATTAGCGGGAGGCCCTAACAATGAGCAGTTCTTC.

The J gene is TRBJ1-1, the V gene TRBV5-1, with TRBD1 as a possible D gene (6 bases). The CDR3 extends over 13 amino acids. Germline V gene lookup returns CDR1 SGHRS and CDR2 YFSETQ. Trimming left V 2 bases short and J 6 bases short, with 11 bases between. This CDR3 is CASSLGGGAEAFF. CDR3 sequence (DNA): TGCGCCAGCAGCTTAGGCGGGGGCGCTGAAGCTTTCTTT.

The gene calls are TRBV6-5 and TRBJ2-2; D is possibly TRBD1 (7 bases). Germline-derived CDR1 and CDR2 are MNHEY and SVGAGI. Between the trimmed V and J ends, which lost 9 bases and 3 bases, there was a span of 11 bases. The CDR3 is made up of 13 amino acids. The DNA of the CDR3 is TGTGCCAGGCGGGACAGCTACACCGGGGAGCTGTTTTTT. Translated, it gives CARRDSYTGELFF.

V is TRBV11-3 and J is TRBJ2-1; D unclear. The germline gives CDR1 SGHNT, CDR2 YENEEA. With 3 bases removed from V and 0 bases from J, the gap between germline ends came to 9 bases. The CDR3 has 15 residues. The CDR3 is CASSFDLSSYNEQFF. The DNA for the CDR3 is TGTGCCAGCAGCTTTGATCTAAGCTCCTACAATGAGCAGTTCTTC. The full variable domain, with the rest looked up from reference TRBV11-3 and TRBJ2-1, is EAGVVQSPRYKIIEKKQPVAFWCNPISGHNTLYWYLQNLGQGPELLIRYENEEAVDDSQLPKDRFSAERLKGVDSTLKIQPAELGDSAVYLCASSFDLSSYNEQFFGPGTRLTVL.

The J gene is TRBJ2-7, the V gene TRBV5-8; D not certain. Germline values: CDR1 SGHTS, CDR2 YDEGEE. The CDR3 has 13 amino acids. V lost 1 base and J 2 bases, leaving 7 bases between the germline ends. The CDR3 protein is CASSLSGPYEQYF. The DNA for the CDR3 is TGTGCCAGCAGCTTGTCAGGTCCCTACGAGCAGTACTTC.

This sequence joins TRBV18 and TRBJ2-6; D gene unclear. V dropped 0 bases and J dropped 0 bases, with 6 bases sitting between them. This CDR3 has 16 residues. Germline CDR1 is KGHSH and CDR2 is LQKENI. CDR3 residues: CASSPPEYSGANVLTF. As DNA, the CDR3 is TGTGCCAGCTCACCACCGGAGTACTCTGGGGCCAACGTCCTGACTTTC.

V and J are TRBV2 and TRBJ1-3; D possibly corresponds to TRBD1 (5 bases). This CDR3 is built from 17 residues. Germline CDR1 SNHLY, CDR2 FYNNEI. Trimming pared 2 bases from V and 2 bases from J, leaving 16 bases between. The CDR3 region has the DNA TGTGCCAGCAGTGAATATCAGGCCCCAGGGACTGGAAACACCATATATTTT. As protein: CASSEYQAPGTGNTIYF.

CDR3 protein: CASSPQGGNTEAFF. In DNA, the CDR3 is TGTGCCAGCAGCCCACAGGGGGGGAACACTGAAGCTTTCTTT. J is TRBJ1-1 and V is TRBV4-2, with TRBD1 matching over 8 bases. V trimming: 4 bases; J trimming: 1 base; junction bases outside the gene matches: 2. CDR3 length: 14 residues. Germline V CDR1 and CDR2: LGHNA, YNFKEQ.

The gene calls are TRBV4-1 and TRBJ1-6, with TRBD1 identical over 10 bases. Germline V gene sequence: CDR1 MGHRA, CDR2 YSYEKL. This CDR3 comprises 16 residues. Trimming at V came to 0 bases and at J to 7 bases, leaving 3 bases not matched to a gene. Here the CDR3 reads CASSQDPDRGNSPLHF. In nucleotides, the CDR3 is TGCGCCAGCAGCCAAGATCCGGACAGGGGGAATTCACCCCTCCACTTT.

This clone was seen just once. The chain uses TRBV5-5 and TRBJ2-5; D is unclear. Germline V gene sequence: CDR1 SGHKS, CDR2 YYEKEE (reference sequence). V was cut by 0 bases and J by 2 bases, with 17 bases left in between. The CDR3 has 17 residues. CDR3 amino acids: CASSLGLEVGRQETQYF. In DNA, the CDR3 is TGTGCCAGCAGCTTGGGGCTAGAGGTTGGTCGGCAAGAGACCCAGTACTTC.

The rearrangement joins TRBV28 to TRBJ1-5; perhaps TRBD1 as D (5 bases). The CDR3 runs to 15 residues. V lost 8 bases and J 0 bases, leaving 14 bases between the germline ends. CDR1 and CDR2 from the germline V gene are MDHEN and SYDVKM. DNA of the CDR3: TGTGCCAGCCTTTGGGGGGGTCATAGCAATCAGCCCCAGCATTTT. This encodes CASLWGGHSNQPQHF. Full variable domain (missing parts from reference TRBV28 and TRBJ1-5): DVKVTQSSRYLVKRTGEKVFLECVQDMDHENMFWYRQDPGLGLRLIYFSYDVKMKEKGDIPEGYSVSREKKERFSLILESASTNQTSMYLCASLWGGHSNQPQHFGDGTRLSIL.

The chain uses TRBV2 and TRBJ1-6; 7 bases are shared with TRBD1. The J segment lost 6 bases and the V segment lost 6 bases, leaving 11 bases of the junction unmatched. Germline CDR1 and CDR2: SNHLY and FYNNEI. This CDR3 spans 16 amino acids. The chain's CDR3 is CASSATTTGFNSPLHF. Written as DNA, the CDR3 is TGTGCCAGCAGCGCAACGACGACAGGGTTTAATTCACCCCTCCACTTT.

J is TRBJ1-1 and V is TRBV6-5, with TRBD1 as a possible D gene (5 bases). The germline V gene has CDR1 MNHEY and CDR2 SVGAGI. V lost 8 bases and J 1 base, leaving 11 bases between the germline ends. This CDR3 is 13 amino acids long. The CDR3 nucleotides are TGTGCCAGCGGAAGGGGCCCGAACACTGAAGCTTTCTTT. Translated: CASGRGPNTEAFF.

The V and J genes are TRBV9 and TRBJ2-1; maybe TRBD2 (5 bases). The germline V gene encodes CDR1 SGDLS and CDR2 YYNGEE. The CDR3 contains 16 residues. V lost 2 bases and J 6 bases, leaving 18 bases between the germline ends. This chain's CDR3 is CASSVPPGSSSNEQFF. For the CDR3, the DNA is TGTGCCAGCAGCGTGCCCCCGGGGTCTTCTTCCAATGAGCAGTTCTTC. Combining the CDR3 with reference TRBV9 and TRBJ2-1 gives the whole variable domain DSGVTQTPKHLITATGQRVTLRCSPRSGDLSVYWYQQSLDQGLQFLIQYYNGEERAKGNILERFSAQQFPDLHSELNLSSLELGDSALYFCASSVPPGSSSNEQFFGPGTRLTVL.

This chain connects TRBV30 to TRBJ1-1; D is perhaps TRBD1 (5 bases). This CDR3 has 11 amino acids. Between the trimmed V and J ends, which lost 2 bases and 10 bases, there was a span of 11 bases. Germline CDR1 GTSNPN, CDR2 SVGIG (reference sequence). CDR3 amino acids: CAWSMGGRAFF. The CDR3 region has the DNA TGTGCCTGGAGTATGGGGGGGAGAGCTTTCTTT.

This clone was found a few times. The chain recombines TRBV5-1 with TRBJ1-5, with TRBD1 matching over 8 bases. The CDR3 loop spans 14 amino acids. Germline V gene lookup returns CDR1 SGHRS and CDR2 YFSETQ. Trimming cost V 2 bases and J 9 bases; bases outside gene matches: 7. The CDR3 loop reads CASSFGQGDGPQHF. As DNA, the CDR3 is TGCGCCAGCAGCTTTGGACAGGGCGACGGGCCCCAGCATTTT.

The CDR3: CASRDKDEQYF. CDR3 nucleotides: TGTGCCAGCAGGGACAAGGACGAGCAGTACTTC. This chain links TRBV19 with TRBJ2-7; TRBD1 might be the D (6 bases). CDR1 is LNHDA, CDR2 SQIVND, per germline (reference sequence). Trimming took off 9 bases at V and 5 bases at J, with 11 bases between the two ends. The CDR3 has 11 residues.

The chain carries TRBV3-1 (or the pseudogene TRBV3-2) and TRBJ2-1, with 8 bases lining up with TRBD2. J lost 0 bases, V lost 4 bases, and 2 bases had no gene match. The CDR3 sequence is 15 residues long. Germline CDR1 LGHDT, CDR2 YNNKEL (reference sequence). CDR3 region: CASSRRGGSYNEQFF. The CDR3 coding sequence is TGTGCCAGCAGCCGCCGGGGGGGCTCCTACAATGAGCAGTTCTTC.

The chain carries TRBV6-5 and TRBJ2-7; D possibly corresponds to TRBD1 (6 bases). Germline V lookup: CDR1 MNHEY, CDR2 SVGAGI. With 0 bases removed from V and 4 bases from J, the gap between germline ends came to 16 bases. The CDR3 contains 16 residues. CDR3 sequence: CASSYSWDIPPYEQYF. The CDR3 DNA is TGTGCCAGCAGTTACTCGTGGGACATCCCGCCGTACGAGCAGTACTTC.

This clone is a singleton in its sample. The gene calls are TRBV3-1 (or the pseudogene TRBV3-2) and TRBJ2-2; TRBD1 might be the D (6 bases). The CDR3 is 16 residues long. Trimming cost V 3 bases and J 2 bases, with 13 bases left between them. Per germline, CDR1 LGHDT and CDR2 YNNKEL (reference sequence). This CDR3 reads CASSHKQGFNTGELFF. The CDR3 DNA sequence: TGTGCCAGCAGCCACAAACAGGGTTTTAACACCGGGGAGCTGTTTTTT.

This clone was seen a handful of times. This chain connects TRBV10-1 to TRBJ2-1; the D is unclear. Trimming stripped 1 base from V and 7 bases from J, with 17 bases between. Germline lookup yields CDR1 WNHNN and CDR2 SYGVQD (reference sequence). CDR3 length: 16 amino acids. The CDR3 here is CASSEWKYQDGNEQFF. DNA of the CDR3: TGCGCCAGCAGTGAGTGGAAATATCAAGACGGGAATGAGCAGTTCTTC.

The CDR3 sequence: CASSSTGGGHNEQFF. CDR3 sequence (DNA): TGCGCCAGCAGCTCTACCGGGGGAGGCCACAATGAGCAGTTCTTC. V usage is TRBV5-1 and J usage is TRBJ2-1; the D gene is possibly TRBD2 (6 bases). The CDR3 consists of 15 residues. V was trimmed by 3 bases and J by 5 bases, leaving 15 bases between them. CDR1 is SGHRS, CDR2 YFSETQ, per germline.